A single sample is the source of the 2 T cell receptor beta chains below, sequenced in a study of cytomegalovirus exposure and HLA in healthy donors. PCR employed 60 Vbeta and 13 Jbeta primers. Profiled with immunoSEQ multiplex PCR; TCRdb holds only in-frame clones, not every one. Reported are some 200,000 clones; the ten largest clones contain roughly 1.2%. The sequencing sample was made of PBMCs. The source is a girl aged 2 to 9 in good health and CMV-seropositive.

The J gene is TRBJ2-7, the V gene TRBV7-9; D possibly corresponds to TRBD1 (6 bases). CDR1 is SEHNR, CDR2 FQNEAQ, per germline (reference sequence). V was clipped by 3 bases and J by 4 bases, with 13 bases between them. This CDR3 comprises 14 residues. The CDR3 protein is CASSFGGERYEQYF. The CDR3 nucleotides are TGTGCCAGCAGCTTTGGGGGCGAGCGTTACGAGCAGTACTTC.

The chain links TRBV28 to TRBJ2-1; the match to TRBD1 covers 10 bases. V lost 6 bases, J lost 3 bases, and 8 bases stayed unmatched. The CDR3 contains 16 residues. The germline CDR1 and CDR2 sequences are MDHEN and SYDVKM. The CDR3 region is CASSETRTGGYNEQFF. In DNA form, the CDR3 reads TGTGCCAGCAGCGAAACCCGGACAGGGGGCTACAATGAGCAGTTCTTC.